These T cell receptor beta chains were read from a single sample in a study of T cell repertoires in cytomegalovirus infection. TCRdb reprocessed the reads via MiXCR and lists one record per CDR3 protein. Of approximately 240,000 distinct CDR3 sequences listed, 12% are singletons. The sample comprised PBMCs. These receptors came from a human donor in good health (CMV status not recorded). Some clones in this sample may be carry-over from other donors' samples. Both conserved end residues are part of each CDR3. The D gene is left open where the match is weak. Only part of the rows carry a size: once, few, many, or a class if the clone is expanded.

V gene: TRBV18; clone size: few; D gene: TRBD1; J gene: TRBJ1-2; CDR3 protein: CASSPGQGAQGYTF; CDR3 DNA: TGTGCCAGCTCACCCGGACAGGGGGCGCAAGGCTACACCTTC
V gene: TRBV4-1; clone size: many; D gene: -; J gene: TRBJ2-7; CDR3 protein: CASSQSGESEQYF; CDR3 DNA: TGCGCCAGCAGCCAGTCAGGGGAGTCCGAGCAGTACTTC
V gene: TRBV7-2; clone size: many; D gene: -; J gene: TRBJ1-2; CDR3 protein: CASSPPGQAYGYTF; CDR3 DNA: TGTGCCAGCAGCCCCCCTGGCCAGGCCTATGGCTACACCTTC
V gene: TRBV14; clone size: many; D gene: -; J gene: TRBJ2-3; CDR3 protein: CASSQAQHYTDTQYF; CDR3 DNA: TGTGCCAGCAGCCAAGCTCAGCACTACACAGATACGCAGTATTTT
V gene: TRBV20-1; clone size: few; D gene: TRBD1; J gene: TRBJ2-1; CDR3 protein: CSAQGQASYNEQFF; CDR3 DNA: TGCAGTGCGCAGGGACAGGCCTCCTACAATGAGCAGTTCTTC
V gene: TRBV29-1; clone size: -; D gene: -; J gene: TRBJ1-1; CDR3 protein: CSALRAGAEAFF; CDR3 DNA: TGCAGCGCCCTCCGGGCTGGGGCTGAAGCTTTCTTT
V gene: TRBV7-2; clone size: many; D gene: -; J gene: TRBJ2-5; CDR3 protein: CASSLGIGQKETQYF; CDR3 DNA: TGTGCCAGCAGCTTAGGAATAGGGCAGAAAGAGACCCAGTACTTC
V gene: TRBV7-2; clone size: many; D gene: TRBD1; J gene: TRBJ1-1; CDR3 protein: CASSPYAGQLNTEAFF; CDR3 DNA: TGTGCCAGCAGCCCATATGCGGGACAGTTGAACACTGAAGCTTTCTTT
V gene: TRBV19; clone size: -; D gene: TRBD1; J gene: TRBJ1-1; CDR3 protein: CASLGRTGAHLTEAFF; CDR3 DNA: TGTGCCAGCCTGGGACGGACAGGGGCCCATCTCACTGAAGCTTTCTTT
V gene: TRBV11-1; clone size: many; D gene: -; J gene: TRBJ2-3; CDR3 protein: CASSRPGGTQYF; CDR3 DNA: TGTGCCAGCAGCCGTCCCGGAGGTACGCAGTATTTT
V gene: TRBV28; clone size: -; D gene: -; J gene: TRBJ1-1; CDR3 protein: CASTIETEAFF; CDR3 DNA: TGTGCCAGCACGATTGAGACCGAAGCTTTCTTT
V gene: TRBV5-1; clone size: few; D gene: -; J gene: TRBJ1-1; CDR3 protein: CASSAGAGTEAFF; CDR3 DNA: TGCGCCAGCAGCGCAGGAGCGGGGACTGAAGCTTTCTTT
V gene: TRBV6-5; clone size: many; D gene: -; J gene: TRBJ1-4; CDR3 protein: CASSYSHGRGEKLFF; CDR3 DNA: TGTGCCAGCAGTTACTCGCACGGGAGGGGTGAAAAACTGTTTTTT
V gene: TRBV28; clone size: many; D gene: TRBD2; J gene: TRBJ2-5; CDR3 protein: CASSLRGGSGTRETQYF; CDR3 DNA: TGTGCCAGCAGTCTTCGGGGGGGGAGCGGGACTAGAGAGACCCAGTACTTC
V gene: TRBV7-2; clone size: many; D gene: -; J gene: TRBJ1-1; CDR3 protein: CASRGTTYTEAFF; CDR3 DNA: TGTGCCAGCCGAGGGACCACTTACACTGAAGCTTTCTTT
V gene: TRBV7-2; clone size: many; D gene: -; J gene: TRBJ1-1; CDR3 protein: CASSLTNTEAFF; CDR3 DNA: TGTGCCAGCAGCCTCACAAACACTGAAGCTTTCTTT
V gene: TRBV7-3; clone size: -; D gene: -; J gene: TRBJ1-2; CDR3 protein: CASSLTGEIYGYTF; CDR3 DNA: TGTGCCAGCAGCTTAACAGGGGAAATCTATGGCTACACCTTC
V gene: TRBV6-2/TRBV6-3; clone size: many; D gene: -; J gene: TRBJ1-5; CDR3 protein: CASSPWAEQPQHF; CDR3 DNA: TGTGCCAGCAGTCCGTGGGCGGAACAGCCCCAGCATTTT
V gene: TRBV7-3; clone size: many; D gene: -; J gene: TRBJ2-2; CDR3 protein: CASSSSWGKGAGELFF; CDR3 DNA: TGTGCCAGCAGCTCCTCTTGGGGCAAAGGGGCCGGGGAGCTGTTTTTT
V gene: TRBV6-2/TRBV6-3; clone size: -; D gene: -; J gene: TRBJ2-7; CDR3 protein: CASSDSGAHEQYF; CDR3 DNA: TGTGCCAGCAGTGACTCAGGGGCCCACGAGCAGTACTTC
V gene: TRBV10-3; clone size: once; D gene: -; J gene: TRBJ1-2; CDR3 protein: CAISKDSVYGYTF; CDR3 DNA: TGTGCCATCAGCAAGGACTCCGTCTATGGCTACACCTTC
V gene: TRBV7-2; clone size: many; D gene: -; J gene: TRBJ1-6; CDR3 protein: CASSLGTMAPLHF; CDR3 DNA: TGTGCCAGCAGCTTAGGAACGATGGCACCCCTCCACTTT
V gene: TRBV7-8; clone size: many; D gene: -; J gene: TRBJ2-7; CDR3 protein: CASSEGFYEQYF; CDR3 DNA: TGTGCCAGCAGCGAAGGGTTTTACGAGCAGTACTTC
V gene: TRBV5-1; clone size: -; D gene: -; J gene: TRBJ2-2; CDR3 protein: CASSLVLAANTGELFF; CDR3 DNA: TGCGCCAGCAGCTTGGTACTAGCAGCGAACACCGGGGAGCTGTTTTTT
V gene: TRBV20-1; clone size: few; D gene: -; J gene: TRBJ2-3; CDR3 protein: CSAPLPLATDTQYF; CDR3 DNA: TGCAGTGCTCCACTCCCACTCGCCACAGATACGCAGTATTTT
V gene: TRBV28; clone size: -; D gene: -; J gene: TRBJ1-6; CDR3 protein: CASSPRVDNSPLHF; CDR3 DNA: TGTGCCAGCAGTCCGAGGGTAGATAATTCACCCCTCCACTTT
V gene: TRBV7-3; clone size: many; D gene: TRBD2; J gene: TRBJ2-3; CDR3 protein: CASSFGLAGGSDTQYF; CDR3 DNA: TGTGCCAGCAGCTTCGGACTAGCGGGGGGATCAGATACGCAGTATTTT
V gene: TRBV29-1; clone size: few; D gene: -; J gene: TRBJ2-7; CDR3 protein: CSAGTGTLNEQYF; CDR3 DNA: TGCAGCGCAGGAACCGGGACTCTGAACGAGCAGTACTTC
V gene: TRBV7-9; clone size: -; D gene: -; J gene: TRBJ2-7; CDR3 protein: CASSPPSGNYEQYF; CDR3 DNA: TGTGCCAGCAGCCCCCCCTCGGGTAACTACGAGCAGTACTTC
V gene: TRBV27; clone size: many; D gene: TRBD1; J gene: TRBJ1-4; CDR3 protein: CASRQTGGNEKLFF; CDR3 DNA: TGTGCCAGCAGACAGACAGGGGGCAATGAAAAACTGTTTTTT
V gene: TRBV12-3/TRBV12-4; clone size: -; D gene: -; J gene: TRBJ1-1; CDR3 protein: CASSVRGEAGEAFF; CDR3 DNA: TGTGCCAGCAGTGTTCGGGGCGAAGCCGGCGAAGCTTTCTTT
V gene: TRBV19; clone size: few; D gene: -; J gene: TRBJ1-1; CDR3 protein: CASRFRNTEAFF; CDR3 DNA: TGTGCCAGTAGGTTTAGGAACACTGAAGCTTTCTTT
V gene: TRBV20-1; clone size: few; D gene: -; J gene: TRBJ1-3; CDR3 protein: CSAMQGISGNTIYF; CDR3 DNA: TGCAGTGCTATGCAGGGGATCTCTGGAAACACCATATATTTT
V gene: TRBV28; clone size: few; D gene: -; J gene: TRBJ1-4; CDR3 protein: CASSSIGGSNEKLFF; CDR3 DNA: TGTGCCAGCAGTTCAATCGGGGGGTCGAATGAAAAACTGTTTTTT
V gene: TRBV6-5; clone size: many; D gene: TRBD2; J gene: TRBJ2-1; CDR3 protein: CASSKTSGGPDSYNEQFF; CDR3 DNA: TGTGCCAGCAGCAAGACTAGCGGGGGGCCCGACTCCTACAATGAGCAGTTCTTC
V gene: TRBV14; clone size: few; D gene: TRBD1; J gene: TRBJ1-5; CDR3 protein: CASSPSLGQGPDQPQHF; CDR3 DNA: TGTGCCAGCAGCCCTTCCCTTGGACAGGGCCCCGATCAGCCCCAGCATTTT
V gene: TRBV7-2; clone size: many; D gene: -; J gene: TRBJ2-5; CDR3 protein: CASSPPKGRGGETQYF; CDR3 DNA: TGTGCCAGCAGCCCGCCCAAGGGCAGGGGGGGAGAGACCCAGTACTTC
V gene: TRBV12-3/TRBV12-4; clone size: -; D gene: -; J gene: TRBJ2-7; CDR3 protein: CASSLGPSNSRF; CDR3 DNA: TGTGCCAGCAGTTTGGGGCCGAGTAACAGCCGCTTC
V gene: TRBV28; clone size: many; D gene: -; J gene: TRBJ1-6; CDR3 protein: CASSSQGPDITPLHF; CDR3 DNA: TGTGCCAGCAGTTCACAGGGCCCCGATATCACACCCCTCCACTTT
V gene: TRBV9; clone size: once; D gene: TRBD1; J gene: TRBJ1-4; CDR3 protein: CASSKSGQGLNEKLFF; CDR3 DNA: TGTGCCAGCAGCAAGAGCGGACAGGGACTTAATGAAAAACTGTTTTTT
V gene: TRBV20-1; clone size: many; D gene: TRBD2; J gene: TRBJ2-7; CDR3 protein: CSARLPSGGAFEQYF; CDR3 DNA: TGCAGTGCTCGACTCCCTAGCGGGGGGGCCTTCGAGCAGTACTTC
V gene: TRBV5-5; clone size: many; D gene: TRBD1; J gene: TRBJ1-5; CDR3 protein: CASSTGTGTEPQHF; CDR3 DNA: TGTGCCAGCAGCACCGGGACAGGGACGGAGCCCCAGCATTTT
V gene: TRBV19; clone size: -; D gene: -; J gene: TRBJ1-1; CDR3 protein: CASSRGQGYTEAFF; CDR3 DNA: TGTGCCAGTAGTAGGGGTCAGGGTTACACTGAAGCTTTCTTT
V gene: TRBV7-8; clone size: many; D gene: -; J gene: TRBJ2-6; CDR3 protein: CASSSRESSGANVLTF; CDR3 DNA: TGTGCCAGCAGCTCCCGAGAGAGCTCTGGGGCCAACGTCCTGACTTTC
V gene: TRBV29-1; clone size: -; D gene: -; J gene: TRBJ1-2; CDR3 protein: CSVDASPSANYGYTF; CDR3 DNA: TGCAGCGTTGATGCCTCCCCTTCGGCTAACTATGGCTACACCTTC
V gene: TRBV7-9; clone size: many; D gene: -; J gene: TRBJ1-2; CDR3 protein: CASSLGGTVPVRAYTF; CDR3 DNA: TGTGCCAGCAGCTTAGGGGGAACAGTTCCAGTAAGAGCCTACACCTTC
V gene: TRBV29-1; clone size: few; D gene: -; J gene: TRBJ2-1; CDR3 protein: CSASPGVEQFF; CDR3 DNA: TGCAGCGCATCTCCCGGGGTTGAGCAGTTCTTC
V gene: TRBV12-3/TRBV12-4; clone size: many; D gene: -; J gene: TRBJ1-5; CDR3 protein: CASSPNPRTVSNQPQHF; CDR3 DNA: TGTGCCAGCAGTCCAAATCCCCGGACAGTTAGCAATCAGCCCCAGCATTTT
V gene: TRBV20-1; clone size: many; D gene: -; J gene: TRBJ2-7; CDR3 protein: CSALHRPGVYEQYF; CDR3 DNA: TGCAGTGCTCTGCACAGGCCGGGGGTCTACGAGCAGTACTTC
V gene: TRBV7-2; clone size: many; D gene: -; J gene: TRBJ2-7; CDR3 protein: CASSQGTEAYEQYF; CDR3 DNA: TGTGCCAGCAGCCAAGGGACGGAAGCCTACGAGCAGTACTTC
V gene: TRBV4-2; clone size: once; D gene: -; J gene: TRBJ1-5; CDR3 protein: CASSQEQGGNQPQHF; CDR3 DNA: TGTGCCAGCAGCCAGGAACAGGGTGGAAATCAGCCCCAGCATTTT
V gene: TRBV6-6; clone size: many; D gene: TRBD1; J gene: TRBJ1-5; CDR3 protein: CASSYFLRDRGNQPQHF; CDR3 DNA: TGTGCCAGCAGTTACTTTCTCCGGGACAGGGGCAATCAGCCCCAGCATTTT
V gene: TRBV19; clone size: -; D gene: TRBD1; J gene: TRBJ2-1; CDR3 protein: CASRGQGRSSYNEQFF; CDR3 DNA: TGTGCCAGTAGGGGACAGGGGCGAAGCTCCTACAATGAGCAGTTCTTC
V gene: TRBV19; clone size: many; D gene: TRBD2; J gene: TRBJ2-1; CDR3 protein: CASRGLAGANEQFF; CDR3 DNA: TGTGCCAGTAGAGGACTAGCGGGGGCCAATGAGCAGTTCTTC
V gene: TRBV5-4; clone size: few; D gene: TRBD1; J gene: TRBJ2-6; CDR3 protein: CASSLETGVISGANVLTF; CDR3 DNA: TGTGCCAGCAGCTTGGAGACAGGGGTTATCTCTGGGGCCAACGTCCTGACTTTC
V gene: TRBV2; clone size: few; D gene: TRBD1; J gene: TRBJ2-5; CDR3 protein: CASTLTGRVETQYF; CDR3 DNA: TGTGCCAGCACCCTGACAGGGCGCGTAGAGACCCAGTACTTC
V gene: TRBV20-1; clone size: -; D gene: -; J gene: TRBJ1-1; CDR3 protein: CSATGGLGNTEAFF; CDR3 DNA: TGCAGTGCTACCGGCGGATTGGGGAACACTGAAGCTTTCTTT